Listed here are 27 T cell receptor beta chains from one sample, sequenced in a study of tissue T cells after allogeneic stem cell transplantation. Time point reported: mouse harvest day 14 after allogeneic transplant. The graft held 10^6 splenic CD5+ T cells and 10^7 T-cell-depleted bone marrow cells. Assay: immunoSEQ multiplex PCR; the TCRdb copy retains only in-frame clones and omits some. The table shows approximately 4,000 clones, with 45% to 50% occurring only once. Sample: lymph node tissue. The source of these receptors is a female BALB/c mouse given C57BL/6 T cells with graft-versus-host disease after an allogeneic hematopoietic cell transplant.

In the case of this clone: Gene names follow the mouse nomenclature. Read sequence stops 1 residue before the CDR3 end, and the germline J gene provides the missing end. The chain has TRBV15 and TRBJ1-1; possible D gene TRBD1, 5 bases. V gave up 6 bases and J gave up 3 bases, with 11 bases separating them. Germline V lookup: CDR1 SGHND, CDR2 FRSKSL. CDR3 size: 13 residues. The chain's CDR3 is CASSIRQHTEVFF. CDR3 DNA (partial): TGTGCCAGCAGCATCCGACAGCACACAGAAGTCTTC.

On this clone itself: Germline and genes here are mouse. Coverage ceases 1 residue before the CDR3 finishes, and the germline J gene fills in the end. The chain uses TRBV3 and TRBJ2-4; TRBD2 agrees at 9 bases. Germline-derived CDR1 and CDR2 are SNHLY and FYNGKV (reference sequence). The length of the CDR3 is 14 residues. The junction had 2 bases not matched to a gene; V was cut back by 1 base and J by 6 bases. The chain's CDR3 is CASSLDLGGNTLYF. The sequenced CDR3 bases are TGTGCCAGCAGCTTAGACCTGGGGGGGAACACCTTGTAC.

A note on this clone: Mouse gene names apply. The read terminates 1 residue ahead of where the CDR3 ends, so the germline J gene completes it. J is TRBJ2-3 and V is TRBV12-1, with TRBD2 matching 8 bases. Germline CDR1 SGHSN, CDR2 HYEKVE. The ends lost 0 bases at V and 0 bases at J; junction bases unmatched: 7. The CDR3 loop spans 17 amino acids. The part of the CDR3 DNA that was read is TGTGCCAGCTCTCTCGTCCTGGGGGGCCCTAGTGCAGAAACGCTGTAT. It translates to CASSLVLGGPSAETLY. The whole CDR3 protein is CASSLVLGGPSAETLYF.

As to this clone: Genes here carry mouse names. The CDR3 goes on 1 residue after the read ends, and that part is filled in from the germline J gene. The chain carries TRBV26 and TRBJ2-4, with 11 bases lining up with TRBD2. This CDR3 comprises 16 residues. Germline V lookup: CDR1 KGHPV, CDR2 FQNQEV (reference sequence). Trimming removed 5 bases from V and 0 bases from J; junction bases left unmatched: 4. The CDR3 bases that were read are TGTGCCAGCAGTGCCGGGACTGGGGGTAGTCAAAACACCTTGTAC. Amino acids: CASSAGTGGSQNTLY. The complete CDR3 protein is CASSAGTGGSQNTLYF.

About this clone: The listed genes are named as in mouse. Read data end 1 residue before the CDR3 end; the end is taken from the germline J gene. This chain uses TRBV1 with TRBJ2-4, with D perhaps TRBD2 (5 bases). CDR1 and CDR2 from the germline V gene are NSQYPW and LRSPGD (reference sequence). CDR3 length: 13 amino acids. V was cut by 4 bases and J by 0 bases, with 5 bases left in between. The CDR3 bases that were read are TGCACCTGCAGTGGGACTAGTCAAAACACCTTGTAC. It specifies CTCSGTSQNTLY. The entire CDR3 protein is CTCSGTSQNTLYF.

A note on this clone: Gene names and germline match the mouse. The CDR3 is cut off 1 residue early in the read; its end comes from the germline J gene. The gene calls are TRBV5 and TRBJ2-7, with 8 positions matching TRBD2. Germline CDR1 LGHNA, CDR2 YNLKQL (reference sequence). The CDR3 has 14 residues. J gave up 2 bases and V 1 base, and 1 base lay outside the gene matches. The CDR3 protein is CASSQAWGAYEQYF. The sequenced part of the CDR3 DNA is TGTGCCAGCAGCCAAGCCTGGGGGGCCTATGAACAGTAC.

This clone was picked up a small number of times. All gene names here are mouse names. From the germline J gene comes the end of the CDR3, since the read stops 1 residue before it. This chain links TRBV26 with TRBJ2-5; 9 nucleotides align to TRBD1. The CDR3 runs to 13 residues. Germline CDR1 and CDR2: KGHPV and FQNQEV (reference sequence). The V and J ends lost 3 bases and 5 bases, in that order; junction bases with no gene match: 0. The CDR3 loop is CASSLQGADTQYF. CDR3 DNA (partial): TGTGCCAGCAGTCTACAGGGGGCAGACACCCAGTAC.

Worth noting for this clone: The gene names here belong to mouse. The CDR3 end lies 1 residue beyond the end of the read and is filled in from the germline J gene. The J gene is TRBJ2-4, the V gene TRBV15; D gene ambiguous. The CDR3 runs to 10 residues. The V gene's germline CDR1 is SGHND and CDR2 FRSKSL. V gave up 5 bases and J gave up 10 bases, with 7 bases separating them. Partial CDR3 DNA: TGTGCCAGCAGTCCCAGTTCCTTGTAC. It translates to CASSPSSLY. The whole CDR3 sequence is CASSPSSLYF.

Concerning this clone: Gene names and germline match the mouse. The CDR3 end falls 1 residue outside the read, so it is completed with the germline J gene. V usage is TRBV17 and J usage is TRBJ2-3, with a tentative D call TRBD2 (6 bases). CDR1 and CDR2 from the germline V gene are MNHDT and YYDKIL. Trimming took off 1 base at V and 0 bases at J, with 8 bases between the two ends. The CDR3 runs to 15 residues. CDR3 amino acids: CASSRVLGSAETLYF. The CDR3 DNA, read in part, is TGTGCTAGCAGTAGAGTACTGGGTAGTGCAGAAACGCTGTAT.

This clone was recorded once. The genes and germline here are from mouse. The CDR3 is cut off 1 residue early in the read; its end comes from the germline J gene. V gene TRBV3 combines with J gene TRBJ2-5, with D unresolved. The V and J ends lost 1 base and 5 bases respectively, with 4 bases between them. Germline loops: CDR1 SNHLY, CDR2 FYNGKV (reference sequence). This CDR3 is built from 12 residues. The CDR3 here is CASSLVRDTQYF. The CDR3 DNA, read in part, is TGTGCCAGCAGCTTAGTTAGAGACACCCAGTAC. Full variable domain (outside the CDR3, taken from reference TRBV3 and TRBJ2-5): GPKVLQIPSHQIIDMGQMVTLNCDPVSNHLYFYWYKQILGQQMEFLVNFYNGKVMEKSKLFKDQFSVERPDGSYFTLKIQPTALEDSAVYFCASSLVRDTQYFGPGTRLLVL.

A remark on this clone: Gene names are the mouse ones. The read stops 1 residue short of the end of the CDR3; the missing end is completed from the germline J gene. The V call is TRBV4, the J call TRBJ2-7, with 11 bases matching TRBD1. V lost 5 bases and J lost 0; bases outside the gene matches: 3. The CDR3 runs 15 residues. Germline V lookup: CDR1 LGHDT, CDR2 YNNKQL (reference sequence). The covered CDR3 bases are TGTGCCAGCAGCAGGGACAGGGGGAGCTCCTATGAACAGTAC. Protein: CASSRDRGSSYEQY. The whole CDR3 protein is CASSRDRGSSYEQYF.

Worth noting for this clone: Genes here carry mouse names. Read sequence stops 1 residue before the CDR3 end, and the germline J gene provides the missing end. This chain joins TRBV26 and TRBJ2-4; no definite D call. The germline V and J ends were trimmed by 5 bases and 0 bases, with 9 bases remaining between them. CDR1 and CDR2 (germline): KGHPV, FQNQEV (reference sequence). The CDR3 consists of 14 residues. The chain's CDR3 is CASSFSTSQNTLYF. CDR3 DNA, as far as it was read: TGTGCCAGCAGTTTCTCAACTAGTCAAAACACCTTGTAC.

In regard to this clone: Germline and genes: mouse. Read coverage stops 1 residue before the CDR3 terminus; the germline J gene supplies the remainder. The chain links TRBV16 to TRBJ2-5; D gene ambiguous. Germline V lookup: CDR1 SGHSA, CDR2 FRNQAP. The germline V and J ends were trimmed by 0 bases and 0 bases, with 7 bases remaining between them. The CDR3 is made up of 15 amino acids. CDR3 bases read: TGTGCAAGCAGCTTAGATATTTCTAACCAAGACACCCAGTAC. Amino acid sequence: CASSLDISNQDTQY. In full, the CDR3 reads CASSLDISNQDTQYF. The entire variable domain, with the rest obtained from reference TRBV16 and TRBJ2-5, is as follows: NAGVIQTPRHKVTGKGQEATLWCEPISGHSAVFWYRQTIVQGLEFLTYFRNQAPIDDSGMPKERFSAQMPNQSHSTLKIQSTQPQDSAVYLCASSLDISNQDTQYFGPGTRLLVL.

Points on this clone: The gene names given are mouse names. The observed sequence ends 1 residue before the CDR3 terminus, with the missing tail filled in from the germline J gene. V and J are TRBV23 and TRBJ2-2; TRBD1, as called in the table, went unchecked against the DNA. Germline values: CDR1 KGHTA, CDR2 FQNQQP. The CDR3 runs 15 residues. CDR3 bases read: TGCTCCAGCAGCCCGACAGGGGGGGGCACCGGGCAGCTCTAC. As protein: CSSSPTGGGTGQLY. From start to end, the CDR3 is CSSSPTGGGTGQLYF. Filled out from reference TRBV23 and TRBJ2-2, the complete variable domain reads DAAVTQKPRYLIKMKGQEAEMKCIPEKGHTAVFWYQQKQSKELKFLIYFQNQQPLDQIDMVKERFSAVCPSSSLCSLGIRTCEAEDSALYLCSSSPTGGGTGQLYFGEGSKLTVL.

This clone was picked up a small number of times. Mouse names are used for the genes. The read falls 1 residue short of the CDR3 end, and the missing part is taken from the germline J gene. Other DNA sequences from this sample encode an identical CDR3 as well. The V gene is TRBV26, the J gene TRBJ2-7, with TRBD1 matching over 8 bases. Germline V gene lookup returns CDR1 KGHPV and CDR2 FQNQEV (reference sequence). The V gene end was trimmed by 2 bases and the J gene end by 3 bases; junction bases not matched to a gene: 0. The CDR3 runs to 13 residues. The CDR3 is CASSLTGGYEQYF. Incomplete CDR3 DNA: TGTGCCAGCAGTCTGACAGGGGGCTATGAACAGTAC.

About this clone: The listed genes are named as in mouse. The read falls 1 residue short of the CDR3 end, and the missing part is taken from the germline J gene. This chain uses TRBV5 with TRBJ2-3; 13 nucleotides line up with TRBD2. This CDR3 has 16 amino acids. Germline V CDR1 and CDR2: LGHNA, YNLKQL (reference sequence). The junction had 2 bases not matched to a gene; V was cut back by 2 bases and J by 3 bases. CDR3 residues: CASSQRDWGGAETLYF. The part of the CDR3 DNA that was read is TGTGCCAGCAGCCAAAGGGACTGGGGGGGGGCAGAAACGCTGTAT.

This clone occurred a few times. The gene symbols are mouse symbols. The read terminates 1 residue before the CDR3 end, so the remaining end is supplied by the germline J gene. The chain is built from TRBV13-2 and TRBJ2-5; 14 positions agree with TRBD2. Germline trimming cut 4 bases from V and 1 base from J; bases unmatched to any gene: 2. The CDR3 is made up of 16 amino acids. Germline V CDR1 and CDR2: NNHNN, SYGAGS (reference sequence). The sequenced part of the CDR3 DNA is TGTGCCAGCGGTCCGGGACTGGGGGGGCACCAAGACACCCAGTAC. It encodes CASGPGLGGHQDTQY. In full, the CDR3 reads CASGPGLGGHQDTQYF.

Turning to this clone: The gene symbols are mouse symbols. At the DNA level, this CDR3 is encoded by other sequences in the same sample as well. CDR3 DNA (partial): TGTGCCAGCAGTCTGGGACAGAACACCGGGCAGCTCTAC. As protein: CASSLGQNTGQLY. The CDR3 in full is CASSLGQNTGQLYF. The chain joins TRBV26 to TRBJ2-2; D is possibly TRBD1 (6 bases). The CDR3 end falls 1 residue outside the read, so it is completed with the germline J gene. The CDR3 runs to 14 residues. Trimming left V 2 bases short and J 2 bases short, with 6 bases between. Germline values: CDR1 KGHPV, CDR2 FQNQEV (reference sequence). Full variable domain (remainder filled in from reference TRBV26 and TRBJ2-2): NSKVIQTPRYLVKGQGQKAKMRCIPEKGHPVVFWYQQNKNNEFKFLINFQNQEVLQQIDMTEKRFSAECPSNSPCSLEIQSSEAGDSALYLCASSLGQNTGQLYFGEGSKLTVL.

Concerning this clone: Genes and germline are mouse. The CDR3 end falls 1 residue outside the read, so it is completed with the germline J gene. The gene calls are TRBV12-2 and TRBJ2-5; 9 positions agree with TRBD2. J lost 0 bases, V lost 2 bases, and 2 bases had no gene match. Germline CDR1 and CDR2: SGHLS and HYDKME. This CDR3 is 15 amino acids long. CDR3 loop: CASSPDWGNQDTQYF. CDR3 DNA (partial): TGTGCCAGCTCTCCTGACTGGGGGAACCAAGACACCCAGTAC. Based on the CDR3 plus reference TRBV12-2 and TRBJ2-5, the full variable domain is NSGVVQSPRYIIKGKGERSILKCIPISGHLSVAWYQQTQGQELKFFIQHYDKMERDKGNLPSRFSVQQFDDYHSEMNMSALELEDSAVYFCASSPDWGNQDTQYFGPGTRLLVL.

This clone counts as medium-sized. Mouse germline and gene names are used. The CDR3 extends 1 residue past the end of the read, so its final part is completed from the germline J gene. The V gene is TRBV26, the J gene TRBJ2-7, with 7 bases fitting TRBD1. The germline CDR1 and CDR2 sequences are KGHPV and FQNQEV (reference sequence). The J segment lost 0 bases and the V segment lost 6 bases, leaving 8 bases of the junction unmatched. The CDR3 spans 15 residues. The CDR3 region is CASRPTGSSSYEQYF. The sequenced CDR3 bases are TGTGCCAGCAGACCGACAGGGTCGAGCTCCTATGAACAGTAC.

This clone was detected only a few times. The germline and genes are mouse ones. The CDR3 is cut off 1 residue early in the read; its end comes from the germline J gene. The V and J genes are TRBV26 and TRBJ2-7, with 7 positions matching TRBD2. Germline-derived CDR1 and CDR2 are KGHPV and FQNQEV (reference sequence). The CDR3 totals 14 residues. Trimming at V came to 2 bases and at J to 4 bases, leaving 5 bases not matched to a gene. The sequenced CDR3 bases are TGTGCCAGCAGTCTGGGGCTGGGGGTTTATGAACAGTAC. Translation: CASSLGLGVYEQY. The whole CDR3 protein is CASSLGLGVYEQYF.

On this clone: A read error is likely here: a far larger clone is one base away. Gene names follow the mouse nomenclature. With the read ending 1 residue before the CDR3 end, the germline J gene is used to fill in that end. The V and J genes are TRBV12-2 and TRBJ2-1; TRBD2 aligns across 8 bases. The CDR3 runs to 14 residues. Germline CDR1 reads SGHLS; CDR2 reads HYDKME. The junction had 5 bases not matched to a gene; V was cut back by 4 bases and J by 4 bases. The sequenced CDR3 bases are TGTGCCAGCTCAAACTGGGGGTATTATGCTGAGCAGTTC. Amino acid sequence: CASSNWGYYAEQF. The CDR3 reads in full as CASSNWGYYAEQFF. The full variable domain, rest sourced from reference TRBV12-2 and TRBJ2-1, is NSGVVQSPRYIIKGKGERSILKCIPISGHLSVAWYQQTQGQELKFFIQHYDKMERDKGNLPSRFSVQQFDDYHSEMNMSALELEDSAVYFCASSNWGYYAEQFFGPGTRLTVL.

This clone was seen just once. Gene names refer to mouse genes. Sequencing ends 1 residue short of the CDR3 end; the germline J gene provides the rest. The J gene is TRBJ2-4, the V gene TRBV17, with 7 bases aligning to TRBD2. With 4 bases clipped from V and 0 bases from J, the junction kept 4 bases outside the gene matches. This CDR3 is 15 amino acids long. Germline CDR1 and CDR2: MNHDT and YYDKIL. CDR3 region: CASSTGGYSQNTLYF. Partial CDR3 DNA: TGTGCTAGCAGTACGGGGGGGTATAGTCAAAACACCTTGTAC. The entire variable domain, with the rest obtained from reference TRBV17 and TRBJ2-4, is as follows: DTTVKQNPRYKLARVGKPVNLICSQTMNHDTMYWYQKKPNQAPKLLLFYYDKILNREADTFEKFQSSRPNNSFCSLYIGSAGLEYSAMYLCASSTGGYSQNTLYFGAGTRLSVL.

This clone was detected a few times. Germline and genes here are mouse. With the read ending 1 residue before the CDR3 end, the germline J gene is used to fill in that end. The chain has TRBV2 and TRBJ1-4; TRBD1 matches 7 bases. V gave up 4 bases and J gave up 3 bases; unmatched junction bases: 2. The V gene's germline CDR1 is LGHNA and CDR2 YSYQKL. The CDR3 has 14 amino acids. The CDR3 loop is CASSPGTANERLFF. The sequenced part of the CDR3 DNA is TGTGCCAGCAGCCCTGGGACAGCCAACGAAAGATTATTT.

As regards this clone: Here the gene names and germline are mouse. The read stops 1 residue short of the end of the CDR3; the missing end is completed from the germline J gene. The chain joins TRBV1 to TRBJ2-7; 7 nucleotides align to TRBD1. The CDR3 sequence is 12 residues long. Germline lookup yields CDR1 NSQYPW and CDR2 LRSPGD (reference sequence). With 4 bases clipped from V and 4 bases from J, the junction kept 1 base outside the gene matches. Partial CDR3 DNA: TGCACCTGCAGTGGGGGACAGTATGAACAGTAC. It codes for CTCSGGQYEQY. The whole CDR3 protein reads CTCSGGQYEQYF.

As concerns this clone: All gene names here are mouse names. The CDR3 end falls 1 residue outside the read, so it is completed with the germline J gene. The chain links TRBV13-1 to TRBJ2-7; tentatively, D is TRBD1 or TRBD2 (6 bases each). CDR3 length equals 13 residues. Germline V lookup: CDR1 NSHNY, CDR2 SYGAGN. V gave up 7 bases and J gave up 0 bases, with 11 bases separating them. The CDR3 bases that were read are TGTGCCAGCGGTGGGGGCAGCTCCTATGAACAGTAC. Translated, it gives CASGGGSSYEQY. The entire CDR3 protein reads CASGGGSSYEQYF.

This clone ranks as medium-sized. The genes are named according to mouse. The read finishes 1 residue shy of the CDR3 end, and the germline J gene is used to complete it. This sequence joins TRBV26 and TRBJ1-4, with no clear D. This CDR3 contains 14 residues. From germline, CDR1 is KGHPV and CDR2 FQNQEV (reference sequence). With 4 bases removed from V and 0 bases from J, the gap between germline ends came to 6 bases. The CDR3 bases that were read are TGTGCCAGCAGTCCGACAATTTCCAACGAAAGATTATTT. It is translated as CASSPTISNERLF. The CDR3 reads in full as CASSPTISNERLFF.